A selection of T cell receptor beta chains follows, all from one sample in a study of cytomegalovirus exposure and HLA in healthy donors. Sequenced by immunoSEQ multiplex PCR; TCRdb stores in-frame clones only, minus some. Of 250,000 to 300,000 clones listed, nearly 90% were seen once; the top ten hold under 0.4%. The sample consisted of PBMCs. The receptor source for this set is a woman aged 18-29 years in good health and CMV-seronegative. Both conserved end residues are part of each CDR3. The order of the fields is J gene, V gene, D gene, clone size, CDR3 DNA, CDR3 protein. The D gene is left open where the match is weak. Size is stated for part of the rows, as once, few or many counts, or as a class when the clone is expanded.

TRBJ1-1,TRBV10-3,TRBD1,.,TGTGCCATCAGCGGGACAGTAAACACTGAAGCTTTCTTT,CAISGTVNTEAFF
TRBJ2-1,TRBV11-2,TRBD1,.,TGTGCCAGCAGCCCACCGGACAGGGCTGAGCAGTTCTTC,CASSPPDRAEQFF
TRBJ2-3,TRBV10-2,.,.,TGCGCCAGCAGTGAGTCGAAGGACATGAGCACAGATACGCAGTATTTT,CASSESKDMSTDTQYF
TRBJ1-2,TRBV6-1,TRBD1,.,TGTGCCAGCAGTGAGGGAACCGAGGACAGGGGATTAAATGGCTACACCTTC,CASSEGTEDRGLNGYTF
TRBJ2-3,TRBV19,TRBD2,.,TGTGCCAGTAGTATAATCCCTAGCGGACTTAGCACAGATACGCAGTATTTT,CASSIIPSGLSTDTQYF
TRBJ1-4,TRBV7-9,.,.,TGTGCCAGCAGCGTTTACAATCAGGGTGAAAAACTGTTTTTT,CASSVYNQGEKLFF
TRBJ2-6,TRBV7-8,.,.,TGTGCCAGCAGCTTAGGGCCTGGGGCCAACGTCCTGACTTTC,CASSLGPGANVLTF
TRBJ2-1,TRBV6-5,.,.,TGTGCCAGCAGTTACTCGATGGGGCTCGGTGAGCAGTTCTTC,CASSYSMGLGEQFF
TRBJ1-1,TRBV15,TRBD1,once,TGTGCCACCAGCAGAGATTGGGGGGACAGGGGACCTGAAGCTTTCTTT,CATSRDWGDRGPEAFF
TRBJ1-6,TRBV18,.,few,TGTGCCAGCTCACCGAACTACGGGACTGAGAATTCACCCCTCCACTTT,CASSPNYGTENSPLHF
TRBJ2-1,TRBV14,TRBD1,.,TGTGCCAGCAGTCGGGACAGCGAGCCCCTTGACAATGAGCAGTTCTTC,CASSRDSEPLDNEQFF
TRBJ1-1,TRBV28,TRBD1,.,TGTGCCAGCAGTTTCCCGGACAGGACCGAAGCTTTCTTT,CASSFPDRTEAFF
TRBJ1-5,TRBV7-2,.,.,TGTGCCAGCAGCTTAGGAGTCAATCAGCCCCAGCATTTT,CASSLGVNQPQHF
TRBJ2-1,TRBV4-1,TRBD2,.,TGCGCCAGCAGCCAACTAGCGGGGGGGCCGCGTGAGCAGTTCTTC,CASSQLAGGPREQFF
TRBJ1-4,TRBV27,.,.,TGTGCCAGCAGTTTAGGACAAGAAAATGAAAAACTGTTTTTT,CASSLGQENEKLFF
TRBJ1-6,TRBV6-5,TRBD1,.,TGTGCCAGCAGTTACAAGCGACAGGGGGATTCACCCCTCCACTTT,CASSYKRQGDSPLHF
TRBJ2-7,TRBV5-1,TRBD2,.,TGCGCCAGCAGCTTGGGGACTAGCGGGGGTTACGAGCAGTACTTC,CASSLGTSGGYEQYF
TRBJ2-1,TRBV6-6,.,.,TGTGCCAGCAGCCCCCCAGCCACAGATGAGCAGTTCTTC,CASSPPATDEQFF
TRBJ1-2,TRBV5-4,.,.,TGTGCCAGCGGTACGGGACATGCAGACTCTAAATTC,CASGTGHADSKF
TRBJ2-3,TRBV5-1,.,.,TGCGCCAGCAGCCGTATGGCGGGTGCTAGCACAGATACGCAGTATTTT,CASSRMAGASTDTQYF
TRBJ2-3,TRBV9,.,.,TGTGCCAGCAGCGAATACACAGATACGCAGTATTTT,CASSEYTDTQYF
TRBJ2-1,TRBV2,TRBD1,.,TGTGCCAGCATAACCGGGACAGGGTACAATGAGCAGTTCTTC,CASITGTGYNEQFF
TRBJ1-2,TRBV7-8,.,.,TGTGCCAGCAGCTTAGAACAGGGTGTCGGCTACACCTTC,CASSLEQGVGYTF
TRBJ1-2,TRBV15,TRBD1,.,TGTGCCACCAGAGCCCCGGACAGGGGATATAATGGCTACACCTTC,CATRAPDRGYNGYTF
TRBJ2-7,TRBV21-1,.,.,TGTGCCAGCTTCCCGGGGGAGGGGGAACAATACTACGAGCAGTACTTC,CASFPGEGEQYYEQYF